Listed here are 17 T cell receptor beta chains from one sample, sequenced in a study of cytomegalovirus exposure and HLA in healthy donors. The primer mix had 60 Vbeta and 13 Jbeta primers. The method was immunoSEQ multiplex PCR; TCRdb's version includes in-frame clones alone and lacks a portion of them. The table has approximately 80,000 clones, roughly 72% seen once. Sequencing used PBMCs. These receptors were taken from a woman between 35 and 50 years old in good health and CMV-seropositive.

CDR3 protein: CASIHSGPGTGELFF. The DNA for the CDR3 is TGTGCCAGCATCCACTCAGGGCCGGGTACCGGGGAGCTGTTTTTT. The genes are TRBV6-1 and TRBJ2-2; weak D call: TRBD1 (5 bases). Trimming left V 7 bases short and J 5 bases short, with 17 bases between. Germline-derived CDR1 and CDR2 are MNHNS and SASEGT. There are 15 residues in the CDR3.

This clone was counted a few times. This chain connects TRBV6-5 to TRBJ2-7; D ambiguous. CDR3 size: 14 residues. Germline V CDR1 and CDR2: MNHEY, SVGAGI. Trimming shortened V by 2 bases and J by 2 bases, and 10 bases separated the two germline ends. CDR3 sequence: CASSYLGGTYEQYF. In DNA form, the CDR3 reads TGTGCCAGCAGTTACCTAGGTGGCACCTACGAGCAGTACTTC.

The chain joins TRBV11-2 to TRBJ1-1; 7 bases line up with TRBD1. Trimming took 5 bases from V and 7 from J; bases not matched to a gene: 7. Germline V gene lookup returns CDR1 SGHAT and CDR2 FQNNGV. The CDR3 covers 13 residues. In nucleotides, the CDR3 is TGTGCCAGCAGCACCACAGGGGTAGGTGAAGCTTTCTTT. Protein: CASSTTGVGEAFF.

The CDR3, as DNA: TGCGCCAGCAGCTTTACAGGGGGGCCCGGGGAGCTGTTTTTT. This gives the protein CASSFTGGPGELFF. The chain has TRBV5-1 and TRBJ2-2, with 8 bases lining up with TRBD1. CDR3 length: 14 residues. Germline-derived CDR1 and CDR2 are SGHRS and YFSETQ. The trim removed 2 bases at V and 6 bases at J, leaving 3 bases unmatched.

The chain has TRBV29-1 and TRBJ2-7; 9 positions match TRBD1. This CDR3 contains 12 residues. V was clipped by 8 bases and J by 3 bases; unmatched bases: 5. Germline lookup yields CDR1 SQVTM and CDR2 ANQGSEA. CDR3 sequence: CSPSTGGYEQYF. The DNA of the CDR3 is TGCAGCCCATCGACAGGGGGCTACGAGCAGTACTTC.

Details on this clone: This sample includes further DNA sequences coding for the same CDR3. This chain links TRBV30 with TRBJ1-3; D unclear. The V gene's germline CDR1 is GTSNPN and CDR2 SVGIG (reference sequence). CDR3 length: 14 amino acids. Trimming left V 1 base short and J 3 bases short, with 10 bases between. CDR3 amino acids: CAWSEGGFGNTIYF. CDR3 nucleotide sequence: TGTGCCTGGAGTGAGGGAGGCTTTGGAAACACCATATATTTT.

The chain links TRBV6-5 to TRBJ1-2, with D possibly matching TRBD1 (6 bases). Per germline, CDR1 MNHEY and CDR2 SVGAGI. Trimming left V 5 bases short and J 6 bases short, with 10 bases between. This CDR3 region has 12 residues. CDR3 sequence reads: CASSRGGNGYTF. In DNA form, the CDR3 reads TGTGCCAGCAGTCGGGGGGGCAATGGCTACACCTTC.

The chain combines TRBV19 with TRBJ1-6; possible D gene TRBD1, 6 bases. With 0 bases removed from V and 7 bases from J, the gap between germline ends came to 10 bases. The CDR3 loop spans 15 amino acids. Germline lookup yields CDR1 LNHDA and CDR2 SQIVND (reference sequence). CDR3 protein: CASSIDEGGNSPLHF. Here the CDR3 DNA reads TGTGCCAGTAGTATAGATGAGGGGGGGAATTCACCCCTCCACTTT.

The chain carries TRBV5-1 and TRBJ2-3, with 7 bases fitting TRBD2. Per germline, CDR1 SGHRS and CDR2 YFSETQ. With 2 bases clipped from V and 5 bases from J, the junction kept 20 bases outside the gene matches. The CDR3 spans 19 residues. The CDR3 sequence is CASSFSGLGGFVGRDTQYF. CDR3 bases: TGCGCCAGCAGCTTCAGTGGACTAGGAGGGTTCGTAGGACGAGATACGCAGTATTTT.

This chain uses TRBV27 with TRBJ1-2, with D possibly TRBD1 on 6 matching bases. The germline V gene encodes CDR1 MNHEY and CDR2 SMNVEV (reference sequence). The length of the CDR3 is 15 residues. V lost 3 bases, J lost 4 bases, and 15 bases lay in between. The CDR3 DNA reads as TGTGCCAGCAGTTTGCGCCAGGGGAATCTCTATGGCTACACCTTC. This encodes CASSLRQGNLYGYTF.

The table lists this clone with a few counts. The chain carries TRBV5-4 and TRBJ1-2; possible D gene TRBD1, 6 bases. Per germline, CDR1 SGHNT and CDR2 YYREEE (reference sequence). The V gene lost 0 bases and the J gene lost 4 bases, with 7 bases spanning the gap. The CDR3 runs 13 residues. The chain's CDR3 is CASSLDRVYGYTF. CDR3 DNA: TGTGCCAGCAGCTTGGACAGGGTCTATGGCTACACCTTC.

This clone came up once. The genes are TRBV28 and TRBJ1-2, with 8 bases that match TRBD1. The CDR3 runs 14 residues. CDR1 MDHEN and CDR2 SYDVKM come from the germline V gene. V shed 8 bases and J 5 bases; nucleotides not matched to a gene: 10. The CDR3 sequence is CASDGRRQGYGYTF. In DNA form, the CDR3 reads TGTGCCAGCGACGGGCGGAGACAGGGGTATGGCTACACCTTC.

The rearrangement uses TRBV2 and TRBJ1-2; unclear D gene. The CDR3 totals 13 residues. The V gene's germline CDR1 is SNHLY and CDR2 FYNNEI. Trimming cost V 6 bases and J 7 bases, with 15 bases left between them. CDR3 in DNA: TGTGCCAGCAGACCGGTCCCCTCGGTTGGCTACACCTTC. Its protein is CASRPVPSVGYTF. The full variable domain, its missing parts supplied by reference TRBV2 and TRBJ1-2, is EPEVTQTPSHQVTQMGQEVILRCVPISNHLYFYWYRQILGQKVEFLVSFYNNEISEKSEIFDDQFSVERPDGSNFTLKIRSTKLEDSAMYFCASRPVPSVGYTFGSGTRLTVV.

The CDR3 loop is CASSLAAGVAYEQYF. In DNA, the CDR3 is TGCGCCAGCAGCTTGGCGGCAGGGGTTGCCTACGAGCAGTACTTC. The chain has TRBV5-1 and TRBJ2-7, with a weak D call TRBD1 (6 bases). The length of the CDR3 is 15 residues. Germline CDR1 SGHRS, CDR2 YFSETQ. Deletions cut 0 bases from V and 2 bases from J, with 12 bases between.

V gene TRBV7-2 combines with J gene TRBJ2-5; a weak D match, TRBD1 (6 bases). Germline V gives CDR1 SGHTA, CDR2 FQGNSA. The length of the CDR3 is 16 residues. With 1 base removed from V and 1 base from J, the gap between germline ends came to 13 bases. In DNA, the CDR3 is TGTGCCAGCAGCTTAGTCGGACAGACCATCCAAGAGACCCAGTACTTC. Amino acids: CASSLVGQTIQETQYF.

This clone appeared a few times. The chain recombines TRBV27 with TRBJ2-7, with D possibly being TRBD2 (5 bases). The length of the CDR3 is 17 residues. Trimming pared 4 bases from V and 1 base from J, leaving 20 bases between. Germline V gives CDR1 MNHEY, CDR2 SMNVEV (reference sequence). This CDR3 is CASSSRSKQTTSYEQYF. Written as DNA, the CDR3 is TGTGCCAGCAGTTCCCGCAGTAAACAGACTACTTCCTACGAGCAGTACTTC.

J is TRBJ1-1 and V is TRBV2, with D hard to call. CDR3 length: 14 amino acids. V lost 3 bases and J 6 bases, leaving 14 bases between the germline ends. Germline loops: CDR1 SNHLY, CDR2 FYNNEI. The CDR3: CASSDGIQSPEAFF. CDR3 DNA: TGTGCCAGCAGTGACGGGATCCAGTCCCCTGAAGCTTTCTTT. The full variable domain, with the rest looked up from reference TRBV2 and TRBJ1-1, is EPEVTQTPSHQVTQMGQEVILRCVPISNHLYFYWYRQILGQKVEFLVSFYNNEISEKSEIFDDQFSVERPDGSNFTLKIRSTKLEDSAMYFCASSDGIQSPEAFFGQGTRLTVV.